The 26 T cell receptor beta chains reported below all come from one sample, sequenced in a study of PD-1 blockade in classical Hodgkin lymphoma. The protocol was immunoSEQ multiplex PCR, while the TCRdb copy is restricted to in-frame clones and leaves out a portion. The sample contains about 13,000 clones, roughly 80% of which appear only once. After autologous stem cell transplantation all patients relapsed, and prior brentuximab vedotin exposure differed between cohorts. This sample comprised peripheral blood mononuclear cells (PBMCs), obtained at baseline. These TCRs come from a human donor with classical Hodgkin lymphoma.

The chain couples TRBV6-6 to TRBJ2-5; no clear D. The germline V gene has CDR1 MNHNY and CDR2 SVGAGI (reference sequence). This CDR3 region has 14 residues. V was clipped by 2 bases and J by 4 bases, with 11 bases between them. CDR3 nucleotide sequence: TGTGCCAGCAGTTACGATACCGGGCGAGAGACCCAGTACTTC. Translated, it gives CASSYDTGRETQYF.

This clone is a singleton in its sample. The V and J genes are TRBV5-1 and TRBJ1-2; D ambiguous. Trimming removed 0 bases from V and 7 bases from J, with 10 bases in between. There are 13 residues in the CDR3. Germline CDR1 SGHRS, CDR2 YFSETQ. CDR3 sequence: CASSLEPSSGYTF. DNA for the CDR3: TGCGCCAGCAGCTTGGAGCCCTCTAGTGGCTACACCTTC.

This rearrangement joins TRBV4-1 to TRBJ2-3, with TRBD1 matching 8 bases. After removal of 4 bases from V and 2 bases from J, the junction contained 5 bases not matched to a gene. The CDR3 totals 15 residues. Germline lookup yields CDR1 MGHRA and CDR2 YSYEKL. The CDR3: CASSPGDRYTDTQYF. CDR3 bases: TGCGCCAGCAGCCCTGGGGACAGGTACACAGATACGCAGTATTTT.

J is TRBJ2-1 and V is TRBV10-1; 10 nucleotides match TRBD2. Looked up from germline, CDR1 is WNHNN and CDR2 is SYGVQD (reference sequence). This CDR3 has 15 amino acids. The junction had 6 bases not matched to a gene; V was cut back by 6 bases and J by 4 bases. The CDR3: CASSRPSGGYNEQFF. In nucleotides, the CDR3 is TGCGCCAGCAGCCGCCCTAGCGGGGGTTACAATGAGCAGTTCTTC.

The chain has TRBV30 and TRBJ2-2; 12 nucleotides agree with TRBD2. CDR3 length: 15 residues. Germline trimming cut 3 bases from V and 7 bases from J; bases unmatched to any gene: 6. CDR1 is GTSNPN and CDR2 is SVGIG in the germline V gene (reference sequence). The CDR3 DNA reads TGTGCCTGGAGCCGACTAGCGGGAGTGGTCGGGGAGCTGTTTTTT. Its protein is CAWSRLAGVVGELFF.

This chain links TRBV7-6 with TRBJ2-7, with 10 bases fitting TRBD2. Germline values: CDR1 SGHVS, CDR2 FNYEAQ. The V and J ends lost 2 bases and 6 bases, in that order; junction bases with no gene match: 10. The CDR3 is made up of 16 amino acids. This CDR3 is CASSLYASGSRGEQYF. The CDR3 bases are TGTGCCAGCAGCTTATACGCTAGCGGGAGCAGGGGCGAGCAGTACTTC.

The chain employs TRBV2 and TRBJ1-4; D is undetermined. Trimming took 7 bases from V and 8 from J, leaving 14 bases between them. CDR1 SNHLY and CDR2 FYNNEI come from the germline V gene. CDR3 length equals 13 residues. The CDR3 loop is CASKTSRAEKLFF. CDR3 DNA sequence: TGTGCCAGCAAAACCTCGCGAGCGGAAAAACTGTTTTTT.

V gene TRBV5-1 combines with J gene TRBJ2-7; D possibly uses TRBD1 or TRBD2 (5 bases each). The ends were cut back, 0 bases at V and 3 bases at J, with 25 bases in the middle. Germline CDR1 is SGHRS and CDR2 is YFSETQ. The CDR3 runs to 19 residues. The CDR3 DNA reads TGCGCCAGCAGCTTGGCTGACATAAGGGACCGGTGGAGGAACTACGAGCAGTACTTC. It encodes CASSLADIRDRWRNYEQYF.

The chain is built from TRBV5-1 and TRBJ2-3; unclear D gene. Germline V gives CDR1 SGHRS, CDR2 YFSETQ. The CDR3 has 13 amino acids. Trimming removed 1 base from V and 2 bases from J, with 5 bases in between. Here the CDR3 reads CASSLTPTDTQYF. The CDR3 bases are TGCGCCAGCAGCTTGACACCCACAGATACGCAGTATTTT. Full variable domain (remainder filled in from reference TRBV5-1 and TRBJ2-3): KAGVTQTPRYLIKTRGQQVTLSCSPISGHRSVSWYQQTPGQGLQFLFEYFSETQRNKGNFPGRFSGRQFSNSRSEMNVSTLELGDSALYLCASSLTPTDTQYFGPGTRLTVL.

This clone is a singleton in its sample. This chain joins TRBV2 and TRBJ1-5; a possible D gene is TRBD1 (5 bases). The germline V gene has CDR1 SNHLY and CDR2 FYNNEI. CDR3 length equals 16 residues. V lost 0 bases and J lost 6, with 15 bases in between. The CDR3 region has the DNA TGTGCCAGCAGTGAAGCGGCAGGGACGCGAGGTCAGCCCCAGCATTTT. Translating it yields CASSEAAGTRGQPQHF.

This chain connects TRBV5-1 to TRBJ2-1; no clear D gene. Germline CDR1 is SGHRS and CDR2 is YFSETQ. This CDR3 has 15 residues. Trimming cost V 6 bases and J 0 bases, with 13 bases left between them. DNA of the CDR3: TGCGCCAGCATCCTCTTCCCGAGCTCCTACAATGAGCAGTTCTTC. Its protein is CASILFPSSYNEQFF.

V usage is TRBV5-1 and J usage is TRBJ1-1; 7 positions agree with TRBD1. The CDR3 is 17 residues long. V lost 0 bases, J lost 0 bases, and 8 bases stayed unmatched. In germline, CDR1 is SGHRS, CDR2 YFSETQ. The CDR3 protein is CASSLDRRGRMNTEAFF. In nucleotides, the CDR3 is TGCGCCAGCAGCTTGGACCGTAGGGGGCGAATGAACACTGAAGCTTTCTTT.

The rearrangement links TRBV7-9 to TRBJ2-7; 7 bases line up with TRBD1. CDR1 SEHNR and CDR2 FQNEAQ come from the germline V gene (reference sequence). This CDR3 contains 12 residues. V was pared by 7 bases and J by 2 bases, with 2 bases of the junction left unmatched. Here the CDR3 DNA reads TGTGCCAGCATCGGGACAGCCTACGAGCAGTACTTC. Its protein is CASIGTAYEQYF.

V and J are TRBV6-1 and TRBJ1-5; tentative D call: TRBD1 (6 bases). Looked up from germline, CDR1 is MNHNS and CDR2 is SASEGT. The germline V and J ends were trimmed by 2 bases and 7 bases, with 15 bases remaining between them. The CDR3 contains 15 residues. The CDR3 loop reads CASSEIVTGPQPQHF. CDR3 sequence (DNA): TGTGCCAGCAGTGAAATCGTAACAGGGCCCCAGCCCCAGCATTTT.

CDR3 in amino acids: CASSPGQSNTEAFF. The CDR3 bases are TGTGCCAGCAGCCCGGGACAATCGAACACTGAAGCTTTCTTT. This rearrangement joins TRBV7-3 to TRBJ1-1; TRBD1 is a possible D gene (6 bases). The germline gives CDR1 SGHTA, CDR2 FQGTGA. The CDR3 is 14 residues long. V dropped 5 bases and J dropped 1 base, with 11 bases sitting between them.

CDR3 protein: CASSLVGGAKNIQYF. In DNA form, the CDR3 reads TGTGCCAGCAGCTTGGTGGGGGGAGCCAAAAACATTCAGTACTTC. The chain carries TRBV13 and TRBJ2-4; D might be TRBD2 (6 bases). With 3 bases removed from V and 0 bases from J, the gap between germline ends came to 9 bases. Germline CDR1 reads PRHDT; CDR2 reads FYEKMQ (reference sequence). CDR3 length: 15 amino acids.

The V call is TRBV4-1, the J call TRBJ2-2; the match to TRBD1 covers 7 bases. This CDR3 has 15 residues. Per the germline V gene, CDR1 is MGHRA and CDR2 is YSYEKL. The V gene end was trimmed by 6 bases and the J gene end by 0 bases; junction bases not matched to a gene: 4. The CDR3, as DNA: TGCGCCAGCAGTGCCGGGACAGCGAACACCGGGGAGCTGTTTTTT. Translating gives CASSAGTANTGELFF.

V usage is TRBV28 and J usage is TRBJ2-3; 7 nucleotides align to TRBD1. Germline CDR1 reads MDHEN; CDR2 reads SYDVKM. The CDR3 spans 14 residues. V gave up 8 bases and J gave up 2 bases; unmatched junction bases: 7. CDR3 sequence (DNA): TGTGCCAGCTCTCCGGGACAGCCCACAGATACGCAGTATTTT. Its protein product is CASSPGQPTDTQYF.

Comment on this clone: In the same sample, other DNA sequences code for this CDR3. This rearrangement joins TRBV5-1 to TRBJ2-7; D perhaps matches TRBD1 (7 bases). Germline CDR1 SGHRS, CDR2 YFSETQ. CDR3 length: 15 amino acids. V lost 0 bases and J 4 bases, leaving 14 bases between the germline ends. CDR3 protein: CASSLGQGGGYEQYF. The CDR3 bases are TGCGCCAGCAGCTTGGGCCAGGGGGGTGGTTACGAGCAGTACTTC.

The V and J genes are TRBV5-1 and TRBJ2-7, with 13 bases lining up with TRBD2. Germline values: CDR1 SGHRS, CDR2 YFSETQ. There are 18 residues in the CDR3. V was clipped by 4 bases and J by 4 bases; unmatched bases: 14. The CDR3 region has the DNA TGCGCCAGCAGCCTCCGGGACACGCGGACTAGCGGGAGTTACGAGCAGTACTTC. As protein: CASSLRDTRTSGSYEQYF.

V gene TRBV7-2 combines with J gene TRBJ2-1; 8 nucleotides align to TRBD2. Germline CDR1 is SGHTA and CDR2 is FQGNSA. This CDR3 contains 15 residues. The ends lost 2 bases at V and 2 bases at J; junction bases unmatched: 2. This chain's CDR3 is CASSLSGGPYNEQFF. CDR3 in DNA: TGTGCCAGCAGCTTATCGGGAGGGCCCTACAATGAGCAGTTCTTC.

A few counts support this clone. This chain links TRBV10-2 with TRBJ2-7, with D tentatively TRBD1 (6 bases). This CDR3 comprises 13 residues. Germline CDR1 is WSHSY and CDR2 is SAAADI. V gave up 4 bases and J gave up 5 bases, with 12 bases separating them. The CDR3, as DNA: TGCGCCAGCAGTGTCAGGGGCGCCGACGAGCAGTACTTC. It specifies CASSVRGADEQYF.

This rearrangement joins TRBV27 to TRBJ2-1, with D unclear. Germline lookup yields CDR1 MNHEY and CDR2 SMNVEV (reference sequence). The CDR3 runs to 13 residues. V lost 2 bases, J lost 2 bases, and 4 bases lay in between. The CDR3 DNA is TGTGCCAGCAGTTTAGCAGCCTACAATGAGCAGTTCTTC. The encoded protein is CASSLAAYNEQFF.

The chain carries TRBV6-1 and TRBJ1-4; the D is unclear. Germline V gene sequence: CDR1 MNHNS, CDR2 SASEGT. Trimming removed 3 bases from V and 13 bases from J, with 9 bases in between. The CDR3 extends over 11 amino acids. CDR3 loop: CASSEWGVLFF. The CDR3 DNA is TGTGCCAGCAGTGAGTGGGGAGTACTGTTTTTT.

The chain has TRBV19 and TRBJ2-5, with D perhaps matching TRBD2 (7 bases). Germline V gene data show CDR1 as LNHDA and CDR2 as SQIVND (reference sequence). The germline V and J ends were trimmed by 3 bases and 2 bases, with 13 bases remaining between them. CDR3 length: 15 amino acids. The CDR3 DNA reads as TGTGCCAGTAGTATGGGGGGGCCTGGACAAGAGACCCAGTACTTC. It is translated as CASSMGGPGQETQYF.

The chain links TRBV5-4 to TRBJ2-2, with 8 bases matching TRBD2. The CDR3 has 15 residues. The germline gives CDR1 SGHNT, CDR2 YYREEE (reference sequence). V lost 0 bases and J lost 3; bases outside the gene matches: 1. CDR3 in amino acids: CASSLVLADTGELFF. The CDR3 DNA reads TGTGCCAGCAGCTTGGTACTAGCGGACACCGGGGAGCTGTTTTTT.